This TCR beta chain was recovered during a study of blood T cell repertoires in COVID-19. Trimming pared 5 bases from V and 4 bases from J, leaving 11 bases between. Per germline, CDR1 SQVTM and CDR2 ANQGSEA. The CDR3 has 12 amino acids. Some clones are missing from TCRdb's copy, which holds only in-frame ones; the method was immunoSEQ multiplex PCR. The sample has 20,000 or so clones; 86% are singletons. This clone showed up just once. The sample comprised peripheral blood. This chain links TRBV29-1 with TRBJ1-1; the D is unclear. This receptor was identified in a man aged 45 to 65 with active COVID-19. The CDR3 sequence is CSVFIRGTEAFF. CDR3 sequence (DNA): TGCAGCGTTTTCATCCGGGGCACTGAAGCTTTCTTT.